This record covers a single T cell receptor beta chain. What it binds is unknown. This could be a read error, since a much larger clone is one nucleotide away. These data are taken from a study of tumor-infiltrating lymphocytes in primary liver carcinoma. Study overall: The patient population consisted of men and women between 30 and 69 years of age.

Findings and caveats of the study: Tumor-blood pairs (like tumor-adjacent pairs) overlapped less than tumor region pairs did.

Production of TCR beta cDNA used approximately 480 ng total RNA together with a constant-region primer. Libraries for TCR beta were built through three nested multiplex PCR rounds, which together made up a slightly modified ARM-PCR procedure. TCRdb re-called the multiplex PCR reads through MiXCR, storing one row per CDR3 protein. Among 95,000 to 150,000 distinct CDR3 sequences listed, 50% to 70% were seen once. RNA and DNA were co-extracted from roughly 20-30 mg of unsorted bulk tissue. Input material: liver tumor tissue from sampling region 1. The subset: tumor region T1, superior pole. The receptor was isolated from an older woman with primary liver carcinoma and hepatitis B virus infection.

CDR3 nucleotides: TGTGCCAGCAGCTTAGCAGGGGCACAGTTCTACGAGCAGTACTTC. This translates into CASSLAGAQFYEQYF. This sequence joins TRBV7-9 and TRBJ2-7, with D perhaps TRBD1 (5 bases). The CDR3 covers 15 residues. CDR1 and CDR2 (germline): SEHNR, FQNEAQ (reference sequence). Trimming left V 0 bases short and J 3 bases short, with 12 bases between.